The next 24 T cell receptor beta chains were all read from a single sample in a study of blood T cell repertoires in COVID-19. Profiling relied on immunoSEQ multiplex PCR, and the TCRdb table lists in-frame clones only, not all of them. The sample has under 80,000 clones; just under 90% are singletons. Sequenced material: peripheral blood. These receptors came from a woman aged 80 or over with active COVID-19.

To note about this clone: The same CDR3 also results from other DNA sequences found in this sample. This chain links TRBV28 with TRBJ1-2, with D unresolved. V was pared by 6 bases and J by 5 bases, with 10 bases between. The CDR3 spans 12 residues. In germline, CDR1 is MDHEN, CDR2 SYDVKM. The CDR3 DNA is TGTGCCAGCAGCTTAAGAGGATATGGCTACACCTTC. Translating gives CASSLRGYGYTF.

The CDR3 spells CASSLQGAKNIQYF. Here the CDR3 DNA reads TGTGCCAGCAGTTTACAGGGAGCCAAAAACATTCAGTACTTC. The V gene is TRBV28, the J gene TRBJ2-4; D is possibly TRBD1 (5 bases). Trimming took 2 bases from V and 0 from J, leaving 5 bases between them. The CDR3 is 14 amino acids. Per the germline V gene, CDR1 is MDHEN and CDR2 is SYDVKM.

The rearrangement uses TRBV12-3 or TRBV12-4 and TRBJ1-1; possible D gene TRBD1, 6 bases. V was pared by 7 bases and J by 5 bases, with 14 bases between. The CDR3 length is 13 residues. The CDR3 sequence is CASTKEGGTEAFF. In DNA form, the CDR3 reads TGTGCCAGCACTAAAGAGGGGGGGACTGAAGCTTTCTTT.

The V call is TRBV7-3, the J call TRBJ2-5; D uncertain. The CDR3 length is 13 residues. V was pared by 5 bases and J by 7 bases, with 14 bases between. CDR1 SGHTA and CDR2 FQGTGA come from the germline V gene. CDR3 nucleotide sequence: TGTGCCAGCAGCACTACTCCGGGTGGGACCCAGTACTTC. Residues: CASSTTPGGTQYF.

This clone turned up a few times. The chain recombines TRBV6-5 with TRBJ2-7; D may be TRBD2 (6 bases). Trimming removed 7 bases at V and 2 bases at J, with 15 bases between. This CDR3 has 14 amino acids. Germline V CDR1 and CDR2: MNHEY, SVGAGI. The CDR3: CASTKGAGTYEQYF. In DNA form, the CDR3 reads TGTGCCAGCACCAAGGGCGCGGGGACCTACGAGCAGTACTTC.

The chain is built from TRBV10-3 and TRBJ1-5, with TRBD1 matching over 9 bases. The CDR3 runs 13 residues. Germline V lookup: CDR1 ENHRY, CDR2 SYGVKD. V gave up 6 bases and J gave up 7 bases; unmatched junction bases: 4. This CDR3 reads CAIRGQGPQPQHF. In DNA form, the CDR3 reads TGTGCCATCAGAGGACAGGGGCCCCAGCCCCAGCATTTT.

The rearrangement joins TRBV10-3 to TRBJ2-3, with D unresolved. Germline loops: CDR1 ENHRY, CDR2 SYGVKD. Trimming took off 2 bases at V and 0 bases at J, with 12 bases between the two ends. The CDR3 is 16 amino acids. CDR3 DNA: TGTGCCATCAGTGAGAATCCCTCGTCTAGCACAGATACGCAGTATTTT. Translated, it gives CAISENPSSSTDTQYF.

CDR3 nucleotide sequence: TGCGCCAGCAGCCAAGATGGGGCAGCCGCGGAGCTGTTTTTT. Encoded protein: CASSQDGAAAELFF. J is TRBJ2-2 and V is TRBV4-1; D may be TRBD1 (5 bases). This CDR3 is 14 amino acids long. Germline V gene data show CDR1 as MGHRA and CDR2 as YSYEKL. Trimming removed 0 bases at V and 10 bases at J, with 12 bases between.

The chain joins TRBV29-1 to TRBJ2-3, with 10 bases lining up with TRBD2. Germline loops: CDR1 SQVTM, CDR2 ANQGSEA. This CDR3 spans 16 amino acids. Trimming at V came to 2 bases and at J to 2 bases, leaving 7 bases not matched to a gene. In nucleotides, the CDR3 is TGCAGCGTTGAAAGTAATAGCGGGAGGCTCACAGATACGCAGTATTTT. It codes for CSVESNSGRLTDTQYF.

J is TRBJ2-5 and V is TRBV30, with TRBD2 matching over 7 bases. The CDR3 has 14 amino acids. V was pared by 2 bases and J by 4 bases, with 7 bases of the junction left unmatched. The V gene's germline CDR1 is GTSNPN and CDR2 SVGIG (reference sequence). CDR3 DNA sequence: TGTGCCTGGAGTAGGCGGGAGCTGAGAGAGACCCAGTACTTC. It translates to CAWSRRELRETQYF.

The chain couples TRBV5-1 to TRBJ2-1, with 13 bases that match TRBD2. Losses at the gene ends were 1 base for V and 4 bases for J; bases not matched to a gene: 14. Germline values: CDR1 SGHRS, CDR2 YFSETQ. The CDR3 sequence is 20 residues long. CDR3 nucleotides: TGCGCCAGCAGCTTGCGTGGGACACCCGGGACTAGCGGGACGTACAATGAGCAGTTCTTC. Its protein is CASSLRGTPGTSGTYNEQFF.

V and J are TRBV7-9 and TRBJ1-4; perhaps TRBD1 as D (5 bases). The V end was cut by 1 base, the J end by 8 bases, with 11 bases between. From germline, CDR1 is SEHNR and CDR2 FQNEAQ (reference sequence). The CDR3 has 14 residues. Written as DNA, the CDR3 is TGTGCCAGCAGCTTAGTAGGGGCAGCAGAAAAACTGTTTTTT. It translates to CASSLVGAAEKLFF.

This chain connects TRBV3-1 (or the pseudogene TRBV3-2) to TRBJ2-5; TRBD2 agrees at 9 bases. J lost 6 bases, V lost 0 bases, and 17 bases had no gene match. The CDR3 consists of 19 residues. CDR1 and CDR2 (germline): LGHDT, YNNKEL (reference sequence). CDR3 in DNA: TGTGCCAGCAGCCAAGAACCCCACAGACTAGCGGCCCCCGGGAAGACCCAGTACTTC. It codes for CASSQEPHRLAAPGKTQYF.

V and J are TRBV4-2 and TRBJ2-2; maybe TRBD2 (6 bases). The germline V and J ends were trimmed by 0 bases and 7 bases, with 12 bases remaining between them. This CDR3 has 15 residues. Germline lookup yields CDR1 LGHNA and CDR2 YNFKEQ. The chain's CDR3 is CASSQEQGLGGELFF. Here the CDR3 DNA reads TGTGCCAGCAGCCAAGAGCAGGGACTCGGCGGGGAGCTGTTTTTT.

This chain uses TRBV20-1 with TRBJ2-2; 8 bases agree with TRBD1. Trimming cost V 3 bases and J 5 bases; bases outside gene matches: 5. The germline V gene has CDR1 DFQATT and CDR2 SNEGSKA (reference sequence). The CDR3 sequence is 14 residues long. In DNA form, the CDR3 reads TGCAGTGCTAGTACAGGGGGAATAACCGGGGAGCTGTTTTTT. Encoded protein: CSASTGGITGELFF.

The CDR3 sequence: CASSPGEQVQFF. The CDR3 DNA reads TGTGCCAGCTCACCAGGGGAGCAGGTACAGTTCTTC. The gene calls are TRBV18 and TRBJ2-1; maybe TRBD2 (5 bases). Germline lookup yields CDR1 KGHSH and CDR2 LQKENI. The CDR3 extends over 12 amino acids. Trimming left V 2 bases short and J 13 bases short, with 12 bases between.

The CDR3 sequence is CASSQASPPLHF. CDR3 coding DNA: TGTGCCAGCAGCCAGGCCTCCCCACCCCTCCACTTT. The rearrangement links TRBV3-1 (or the pseudogene TRBV3-2) to TRBJ1-6; the D is unclear. V dropped 3 bases and J dropped 11 bases, with 8 bases sitting between them. The CDR3 is 12 amino acids. Per germline, CDR1 LGHDT and CDR2 YNNKEL (reference sequence).

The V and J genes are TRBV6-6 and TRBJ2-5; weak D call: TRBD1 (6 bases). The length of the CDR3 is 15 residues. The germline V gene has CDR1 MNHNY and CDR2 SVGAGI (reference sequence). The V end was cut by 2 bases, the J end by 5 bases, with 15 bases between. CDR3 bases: TGTGCCAGCAGTTACGGGGGCTGGAGTGTGGAGACCCAGTACTTC. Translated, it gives CASSYGGWSVETQYF.

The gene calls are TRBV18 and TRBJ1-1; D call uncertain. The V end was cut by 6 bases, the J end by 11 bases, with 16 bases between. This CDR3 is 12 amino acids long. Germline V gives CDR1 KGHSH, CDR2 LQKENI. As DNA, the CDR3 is TGTGCCAGCTCCTCGCTTATAGCCGCGGCTTTCTTT. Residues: CASSSLIAAAFF.

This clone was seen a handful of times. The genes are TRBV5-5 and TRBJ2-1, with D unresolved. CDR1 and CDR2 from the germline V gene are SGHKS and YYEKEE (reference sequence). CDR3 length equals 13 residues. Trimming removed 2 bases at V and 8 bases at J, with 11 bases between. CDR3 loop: CASSFGSQDEQFF. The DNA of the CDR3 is TGTGCCAGCAGCTTCGGCTCCCAGGATGAGCAGTTCTTC. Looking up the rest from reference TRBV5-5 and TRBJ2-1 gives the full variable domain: DAGVTQSPTHLIKTRGQQVTLRCSPISGHKSVSWYQQVLGQGPQFIFQYYEKEERGRGNFPDRFSARQFPNYSSELNVNALLLGDSALYLCASSFGSQDEQFFGPGTRLTVL.

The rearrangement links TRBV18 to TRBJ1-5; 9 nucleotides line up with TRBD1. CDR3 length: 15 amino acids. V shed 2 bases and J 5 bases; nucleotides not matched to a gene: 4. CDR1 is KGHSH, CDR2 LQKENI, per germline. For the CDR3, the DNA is TGTGCCAGCTCACCATGGGACAGGGACGATCAGCCCCAGCATTTT. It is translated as CASSPWDRDDQPQHF.

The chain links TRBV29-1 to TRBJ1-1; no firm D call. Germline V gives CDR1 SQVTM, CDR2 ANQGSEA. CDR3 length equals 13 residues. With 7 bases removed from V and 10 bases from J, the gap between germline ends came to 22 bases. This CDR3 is CSAEGALGIGAFF. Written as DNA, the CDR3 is TGCAGCGCCGAGGGCGCCTTAGGAATAGGAGCTTTCTTT.

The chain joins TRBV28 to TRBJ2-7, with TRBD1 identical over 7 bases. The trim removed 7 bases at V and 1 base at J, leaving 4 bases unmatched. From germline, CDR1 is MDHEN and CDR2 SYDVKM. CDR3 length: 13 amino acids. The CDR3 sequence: CASKRQGSYEQYF. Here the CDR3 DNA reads TGTGCCAGCAAGAGACAGGGTTCCTACGAGCAGTACTTC.

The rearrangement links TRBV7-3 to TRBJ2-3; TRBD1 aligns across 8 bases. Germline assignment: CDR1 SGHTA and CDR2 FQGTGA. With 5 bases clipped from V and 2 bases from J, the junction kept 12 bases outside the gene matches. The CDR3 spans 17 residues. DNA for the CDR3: TGTGCCAGCAGCCATAACGGCAGGGGGCGCGTCACAGATACGCAGTATTTT. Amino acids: CASSHNGRGRVTDTQYF. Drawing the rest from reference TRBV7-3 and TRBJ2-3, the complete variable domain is GAGVSQTPSNKVTEKGKYVELRCDPISGHTALYWYRQSLGQGPEFLIYFQGTGAADDSGLPNDRFFAVRPEGSVSTLKIQRTERGDSAVYLCASSHNGRGRVTDTQYFGPGTRLTVL.